Sequencing of this TCR beta chain was carried out in a study of human T cells and chemical hapten exposure. Across the whole study: 2% DPC applied to a roughly 2 cm by roughly 2 cm arm area sensitized donors. General study results and limits: Donors in the study had alopecia, meaning their immune response may differ from healthy people's. Significantly greater numbers of large CDR3 similarity clusters came from expanded TCRs than from controls.

For the library, individual cDNA molecules each received unique molecular identifiers. One entry per CDR3 protein, called by TCRdb with MiXCR from the RACE reads. This table has some 90,000 distinct CDR3 sequences, roughly 11% appearing once. Germline V gene data show CDR1 as LNHNV and CDR2 as YYDKDF (reference sequence). V gave up 1 base and J gave up 6 bases, with 16 bases separating them. The CDR3 spans 16 residues. Time point denoted: patch test 2, 6 weeks after DPC sensitization. As to treatment: therapeutic diphenylcyclopropenone sensitization with weekly scalp DPC. In its sample, this clonotype was seen a few times. Its antigen remains unidentified.

The input for sequencing was whole blood, taken in connection with sensitization to the hapten diphenylcyclopropenone (DPC). The clonotype originates from a woman aged 40-49 years with alopecia areata. Some clones in this sample may be carry-over from other donors' samples. The genes are TRBV15 and TRBJ2-1; D perhaps matches TRBD2 (5 bases). The CDR3 region is CATSRAWRPLGNEQFF. The CDR3 DNA is TGTGCCACCAGCAGAGCGTGGAGGCCCCTAGGCAATGAGCAGTTCTTC.